These 23 T cell receptor beta chains were sequenced from one sample in a study of blood T cell repertoires in COVID-19. Only in-frame clones appear in the TCRdb table, and some are missing; sequencing was by immunoSEQ multiplex PCR. The data show 200,000 or so clones, approximately 83% seen once. Sequencing input: PBMCs or T cells enriched from blood (not recorded which). The receptors come from a middle-aged woman with acute COVID-19.

J is TRBJ2-2 and V is TRBV29-1, with TRBD2 identical over 10 bases. After removal of 4 bases from V and 5 bases from J, the junction contained 7 bases not matched to a gene. The CDR3 has 15 amino acids. Germline CDR1 and CDR2: SQVTM and ANQGSEA. The CDR3, as DNA: TGCAGCGTTGTGAGGTTTAGCGGGAGGACCGGGGAGCTGTTTTTT. This gives the protein CSVVRFSGRTGELFF.

The chain couples TRBV6-5 to TRBJ1-1; D not certain. The CDR3 loop spans 14 amino acids. Germline V gene data show CDR1 as MNHEY and CDR2 as SVGAGI. Trimming took off 3 bases at V and 2 bases at J, with 10 bases between the two ends. The CDR3 nucleotides are TGTGCCAGCAGTTATGCGGTTGTCAACACTGAAGCTTTCTTT. It encodes CASSYAVVNTEAFF.

J is TRBJ2-5 and V is TRBV7-2; 7 bases match TRBD2. The CDR3 totals 15 residues. Trimming took 5 bases from V and 4 from J; bases not matched to a gene: 10. Germline CDR1 SGHTA, CDR2 FQGNSA. As DNA, the CDR3 is TGTGCCAGCAGCCATTGGGGAGGGTGGGGAGAGACCCAGTACTTC. Its translation is CASSHWGGWGETQYF.

This chain links TRBV7-9 with TRBJ2-2, with D uncertain. The germline CDR1 and CDR2 sequences are SEHNR and FQNEAQ (reference sequence). V shed 10 bases and J shed 6 bases, with 12 bases lying between them. The CDR3 has 12 residues. Written as DNA, the CDR3 is TGTGCCACCCACGGTGGTTCCGGGGAGCTGTTTTTT. Amino acid sequence: CATHGGSGELFF.

Only one count was recorded for this clone. The chain links TRBV28 to TRBJ2-7; D may be TRBD2 (7 bases). Looked up from germline, CDR1 is MDHEN and CDR2 is SYDVKM. V lost 6 bases and J 1 base, leaving 16 bases between the germline ends. This CDR3 region has 15 residues. CDR3 nucleotides: TGTGCCAGCAGCCCGGGGGGCAGGGTGTCCTACGAGCAGTACTTC. It is translated as CASSPGGRVSYEQYF.

This chain uses TRBV2 with TRBJ2-1, with D possibly TRBD2 on 6 matching bases. The germline V and J ends were trimmed by 8 bases and 2 bases, with 16 bases remaining between them. The germline V gene encodes CDR1 SNHLY and CDR2 FYNNEI. The CDR3 length is 15 residues. The CDR3 coding sequence is TGTGCCAGCTACCTTGGGGGAGGCACCTACAATGAGCAGTTCTTC. This sequence encodes CASYLGGGTYNEQFF. The full variable domain, with the rest looked up from reference TRBV2 and TRBJ2-1, is EPEVTQTPSHQVTQMGQEVILRCVPISNHLYFYWYRQILGQKVEFLVSFYNNEISEKSEIFDDQFSVERPDGSNFTLKIRSTKLEDSAMYFCASYLGGGTYNEQFFGPGTRLTVL.

The V gene is TRBV27, the J gene TRBJ2-7; 8 positions agree with TRBD2. The germline V gene encodes CDR1 MNHEY and CDR2 SMNVEV (reference sequence). There are 15 residues in the CDR3. With V trimmed by 0 bases and J by 2 bases, 3 bases remained unmatched. CDR3 loop: CASSLSSGGAYEQYF. The CDR3 region has the DNA TGTGCCAGCAGTTTATCGTCCGGGGGGGCCTACGAGCAGTACTTC.

V usage is TRBV19 and J usage is TRBJ1-5; D possibly corresponds to TRBD1 (5 bases). CDR1 is LNHDA, CDR2 SQIVND, per germline (reference sequence). The V gene lost 1 base and the J gene lost 0 bases, with 13 bases spanning the gap. The CDR3 is 17 amino acids. CDR3 sequence (DNA): TGTGCCAGTAGTATAGTCCCCGACAGTTATAGCAATCAGCCCCAGCATTTT. Amino acid sequence: CASSIVPDSYSNQPQHF.

The chain recombines TRBV5-1 with TRBJ1-1; D possibly corresponds to TRBD1 (5 bases). Looked up from germline, CDR1 is SGHRS and CDR2 is YFSETQ. With 4 bases removed from V and 1 base from J, the gap between germline ends came to 11 bases. The CDR3 is made up of 14 amino acids. CDR3 DNA: TGCGCCAGCAGCATTGGACAATCGAACACTGAAGCTTTCTTT. Translation: CASSIGQSNTEAFF.

The chain recombines TRBV3-1 (or the pseudogene TRBV3-2) with TRBJ2-3; D gene uncertain. CDR1 is LGHDT and CDR2 is YNNKEL in the germline V gene (reference sequence). The CDR3 contains 15 residues. Trimming shortened V by 2 bases and J by 0 bases, and 9 bases separated the two germline ends. The chain's CDR3 is CASSQNLASTDTQYF. For the CDR3, the DNA is TGTGCCAGCAGCCAAAACTTAGCTAGCACAGATACGCAGTATTTT.

The table lists this clone with a few counts. The V gene is TRBV4-1, the J gene TRBJ2-7, with 11 bases identical to TRBD2. Germline values: CDR1 MGHRA, CDR2 YSYEKL. Germline trimming cut 0 bases from V and 3 bases from J; bases unmatched to any gene: 4. CDR3 length: 16 residues. The chain's CDR3 is CASSQDVTSGSYEQYF. DNA for the CDR3: TGCGCCAGCAGCCAAGATGTAACTAGCGGGAGCTACGAGCAGTACTTC.

The chain is built from TRBV11-3 and TRBJ1-1; D uncertain. Trimming pared 0 bases from V and 1 base from J, leaving 6 bases between. This CDR3 is built from 14 residues. CDR1 SGHNT and CDR2 YENEEA come from the germline V gene. The CDR3 loop is CASSLEFGNTEAFF. The CDR3 bases are TGTGCCAGCAGCTTAGAGTTCGGGAACACTGAAGCTTTCTTT.

The V gene is TRBV5-8, the J gene TRBJ2-3; maybe TRBD1 (5 bases). Looked up from germline, CDR1 is SGHTS and CDR2 is YDEGEE. This CDR3 is built from 12 residues. V lost 2 bases and J lost 10, with 11 bases in between. In DNA form, the CDR3 reads TGTGCCAGCAGCTTTGTGGGGCCCCCGCAGTATTTT. Protein sequence: CASSFVGPPQYF.

This clone showed up just a few times. The V and J genes are TRBV12-3 or TRBV12-4 and TRBJ1-6; a weak D match, TRBD1 (6 bases). The CDR3 covers 12 residues. The ends were cut back, 2 bases at V and 14 bases at J, with 10 bases in the middle. This CDR3 is CASSLRGITLHF. The CDR3 DNA reads as TGTGCCAGCAGTTTAAGGGGGATCACCCTCCACTTT.

The chain couples TRBV4-1 to TRBJ2-1; TRBD2 matches at 7 bases. After removal of 1 base from V and 5 bases from J, the junction contained 11 bases not matched to a gene. This CDR3 has 17 residues. Germline values: CDR1 MGHRA, CDR2 YSYEKL. CDR3 coding DNA: TGCGCCAGCAGCCAAGGGGAGGGCTACTTGAGGGACAATGAGCAGTTCTTC. It yields the protein CASSQGEGYLRDNEQFF.

The V and J genes are TRBV2 and TRBJ2-2; 8 nucleotides line up with TRBD2. J gave up 5 bases and V 5 bases, and 7 bases lay outside the gene matches. The CDR3 length is 15 residues. Germline assignment: CDR1 SNHLY and CDR2 FYNNEI. CDR3 DNA: TGTGCCAGCAGTCTCAGCGGGAGTGAAACCGGGGAGCTGTTTTTT. As protein: CASSLSGSETGELFF.

The V call is TRBV11-1, the J call TRBJ2-7, with no clear D. Per the germline V gene, CDR1 is SGHAT and CDR2 is FQDESV (reference sequence). The germline V and J ends were trimmed by 1 base and 2 bases, with 9 bases remaining between them. This CDR3 comprises 14 residues. CDR3 DNA sequence: TGTGCCAGCAGCTTAGACAGCAGAACCTACGAGCAGTACTTC. Amino acid sequence: CASSLDSRTYEQYF.

V gene TRBV28 combines with J gene TRBJ2-1, with D perhaps matching TRBD2 (6 bases). The V gene's germline CDR1 is MDHEN and CDR2 SYDVKM. CDR3 length: 15 amino acids. V was shortened by 8 bases and J by 6 bases, with 20 bases between the two germline ends. CDR3 in amino acids: CASAWGVGRGNEQFF. In DNA form, the CDR3 reads TGTGCCAGCGCGTGGGGGGTTGGTAGGGGCAATGAGCAGTTCTTC.

This rearrangement joins TRBV24-1 to TRBJ2-6; the D is unclear. V lost 6 bases, J lost 1 base, and 3 bases lay in between. The CDR3 sequence is 13 residues long. Looked up from germline, CDR1 is KGHDR and CDR2 is SFDVKD. The CDR3 bases are TGTGCCACCAGTCGTTCTGGGGCCAACGTCCTGACTTTC. It encodes CATSRSGANVLTF.

Notes on this clone: The identical CDR3 is also encoded by other nucleotide sequences in the sample. This chain links TRBV3-1 (or the pseudogene TRBV3-2) with TRBJ1-5, with D possibly matching TRBD1 (6 bases). V was cut by 1 base and J by 4 bases, with 8 bases left in between. This CDR3 contains 14 residues. Germline loops: CDR1 LGHDT, CDR2 YNNKEL (reference sequence). The CDR3 protein is CASSQGTVNQPQHF. The DNA for the CDR3 is TGTGCCAGCAGCCAAGGGACAGTTAATCAGCCCCAGCATTTT.

CDR3 protein: CASSDRGSYEQYF. CDR3 DNA: TGTGCCAGCAGTGACAGGGGTTCCTACGAGCAGTACTTC. This chain connects TRBV12-3 or TRBV12-4 to TRBJ2-7; 8 bases are shared with TRBD1. Trimming cost V 5 bases and J 1 base; bases outside gene matches: 1. The CDR3 consists of 13 residues.

This rearrangement joins TRBV7-2 to TRBJ2-1; D uncertain. In germline, CDR1 is SGHTA, CDR2 FQGNSA. V was clipped by 1 base and J by 2 bases, with 9 bases between them. CDR3 length: 15 amino acids. The CDR3 loop reads CASSLGGSPYNEQFF. In nucleotides, the CDR3 is TGTGCCAGCAGCTTAGGCGGTTCCCCCTACAATGAGCAGTTCTTC. Together with reference TRBV7-2 and TRBJ2-1, the CDR3 gives the full variable domain: GAGVSQSPSNKVTEKGKDVELRCDPISGHTALYWYRQSLGQGLEFLIYFQGNSAPDKSGLPSDRFSAERTGGSVSTLTIQRTQQEDSAVYLCASSLGGSPYNEQFFGPGTRLTVL.

This sequence joins TRBV28 and TRBJ2-7, with D perhaps TRBD2 (6 bases). V was shortened by 4 bases and J by 4 bases, with 14 bases between the two germline ends. This CDR3 region has 14 residues. Germline CDR1 and CDR2: MDHEN and SYDVKM. The CDR3 DNA sequence: TGTGCCAGCAGTTCAACTAGCAGTCGATACGAGCAGTACTTC. Its translation: CASSSTSSRYEQYF.